This T cell receptor (beta chain) was captured in a study of cytomegalovirus exposure and HLA in healthy donors. Whole-study results and caveats: Several V segments, TRBV6-2 and TRBV6-3 among them, could not be told apart and were dropped. Links to common viral pathogens appeared, in a later analysis, for several of the most significant clusters.

PCR primers comprised 60 Vbeta and 13 Jbeta primers. Some clones are missing from TCRdb's copy, which holds only in-frame ones; the method was immunoSEQ multiplex PCR. With some 200,000 clones in the sample, the ten largest clones hold about 1.1%. Note on this clone: The antigen is not known.

The germline V and J ends were trimmed by 0 bases and 0 bases, with 8 bases remaining between them. This CDR3 has 16 residues. Germline V gene data show CDR1 as SGHTA and CDR2 as FQGNSA. Although they were nominally healthy when sampled, donors likely had unrecorded immune exposures. This clonotype originated in a girl between 2 and 10 years old in good health and CMV-seropositive. Sequencing used PBMCs. This sequence joins TRBV7-2 and TRBJ2-2, with D unclear. Here the CDR3 DNA reads TGTGCCAGCAGCTTAGCCCCAGTTTCGAACACCGGGGAGCTGTTTTTT. Its translation is CASSLAPVSNTGELFF.